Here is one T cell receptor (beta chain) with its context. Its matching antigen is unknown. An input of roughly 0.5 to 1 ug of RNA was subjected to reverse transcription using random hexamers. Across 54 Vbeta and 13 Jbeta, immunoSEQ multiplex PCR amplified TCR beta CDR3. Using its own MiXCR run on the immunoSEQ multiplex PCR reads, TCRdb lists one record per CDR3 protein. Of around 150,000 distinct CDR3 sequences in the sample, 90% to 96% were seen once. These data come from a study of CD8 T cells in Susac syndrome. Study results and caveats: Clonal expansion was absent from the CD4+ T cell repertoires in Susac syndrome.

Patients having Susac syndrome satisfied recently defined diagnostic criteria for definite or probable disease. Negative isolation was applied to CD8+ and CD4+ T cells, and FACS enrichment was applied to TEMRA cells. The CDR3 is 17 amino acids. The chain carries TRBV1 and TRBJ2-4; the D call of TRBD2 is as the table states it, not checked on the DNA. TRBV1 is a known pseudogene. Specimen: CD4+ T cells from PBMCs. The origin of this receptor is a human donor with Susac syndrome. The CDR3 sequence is CTSSQSSGGLAKNIQYF. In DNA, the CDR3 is TGCACCAGCAGCCAAAGTAGCGGGGGACTAGCCAAAAACATTCAGTACTTC.